This T cell receptor (beta chain) was captured in a study of T-cell reconstitution after alpha-beta-depleted transplantation in children. Preparing the TCRbeta library involved the use of unique molecular identifiers. Each CDR3 protein gets one entry after TCRdb re-called the PCR reads with MiXCR. The profile shows about 540,000 distinct CDR3 sequences, 18% of them singletons. This clonotype was counted between two and nine times. CDR3 length: 15 residues. Germline CDR1 is SGHRS and CDR2 is YFSETQ. The V end was cut by 2 bases, the J end by 4 bases, with 16 bases between. The source is a human donor who donated a stem cell graft to a child with acute lymphoblastic leukemia. The V and J genes are TRBV5-1 and TRBJ2-7; maybe TRBD2 (6 bases). The material sequenced was PBMCs from the stem cell graft donor, taken from the stem cell graft. The CDR3 DNA reads TGCGCCAGCAGCTTTGGAGGACTAAAAGGGTACGAGCAGTACTTC. Its protein product is CASSFGGLKGYEQYF.